This T cell receptor beta chain was captured by sequencing in a study of patients and donors after allogeneic stem cell transplantation. V lost 3 bases to trimming and J lost 4 bases, with 9 bases between them. This CDR3 is 13 amino acids long. Per germline, CDR1 SGHDN and CDR2 FVKESK. A single record per CDR3 protein comes from TCRdb applying MiXCR to the RT-PCR reads. The data show roughly 200,000 distinct CDR3 sequences, approximately 41% seen once. V gene TRBV14 combines with J gene TRBJ1-2; possibly TRBD1 for D (6 bases). Sequencing was done on a sample of blood, either unsorted or a sorted T cell fraction (not recorded which). The receptor was isolated from a human donor who was either an allogeneic HSCT recipient or a stem cell or donor lymphocyte infusion donor (not recorded which). It is not recorded whose cells these are; they may come from a transplant donor. The chain's CDR3 is CASSQDSLYGYTF. CDR3 sequence (DNA): TGTGCCAGCAGCCAGGACAGCCTCTATGGCTACACCTTC.